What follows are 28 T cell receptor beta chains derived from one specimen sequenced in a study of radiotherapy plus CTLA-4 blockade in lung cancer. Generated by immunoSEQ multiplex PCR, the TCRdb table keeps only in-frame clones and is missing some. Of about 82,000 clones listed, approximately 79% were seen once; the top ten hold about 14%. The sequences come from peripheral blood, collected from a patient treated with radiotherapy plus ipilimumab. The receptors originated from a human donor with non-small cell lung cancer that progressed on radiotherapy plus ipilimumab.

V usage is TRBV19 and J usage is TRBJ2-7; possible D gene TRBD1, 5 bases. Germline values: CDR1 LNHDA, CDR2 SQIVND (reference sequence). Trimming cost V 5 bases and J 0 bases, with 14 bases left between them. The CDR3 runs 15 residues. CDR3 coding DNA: TGTGCCAGTAGTGGTACAGGTTACAGCTCCTACGAGCAGTACTTC. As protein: CASSGTGYSSYEQYF. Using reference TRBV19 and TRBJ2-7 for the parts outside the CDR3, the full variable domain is DGGITQSPKYLFRKEGQNVTLSCEQNLNHDAMYWYRQDPGQGLRLIYYSQIVNDFQKGDIAEGYSVSREKKESFPLTVTSAQKNPTAFYLCASSGTGYSSYEQYFGPGTRLTVT.

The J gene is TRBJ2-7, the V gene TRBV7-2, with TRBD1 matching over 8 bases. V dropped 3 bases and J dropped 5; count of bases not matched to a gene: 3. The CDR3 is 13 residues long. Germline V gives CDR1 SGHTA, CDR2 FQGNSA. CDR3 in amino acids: CASSFQGANEQYF. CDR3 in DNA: TGTGCCAGCAGCTTCCAGGGGGCGAACGAGCAGTACTTC.

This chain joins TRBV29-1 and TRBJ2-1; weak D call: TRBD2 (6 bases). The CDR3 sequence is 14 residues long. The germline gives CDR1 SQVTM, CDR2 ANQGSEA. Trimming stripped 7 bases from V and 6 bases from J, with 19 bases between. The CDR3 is CSARGDVVANEQFF. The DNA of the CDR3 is TGCAGCGCCCGCGGGGATGTAGTCGCCAATGAGCAGTTCTTC.

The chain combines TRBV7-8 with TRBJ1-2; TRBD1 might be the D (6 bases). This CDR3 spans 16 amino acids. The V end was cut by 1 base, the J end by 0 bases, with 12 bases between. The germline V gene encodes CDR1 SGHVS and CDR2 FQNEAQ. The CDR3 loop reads CASSLDYRVTNYGYTF. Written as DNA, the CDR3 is TGTGCCAGCAGCTTAGACTACAGGGTGACTAACTATGGCTACACCTTC.

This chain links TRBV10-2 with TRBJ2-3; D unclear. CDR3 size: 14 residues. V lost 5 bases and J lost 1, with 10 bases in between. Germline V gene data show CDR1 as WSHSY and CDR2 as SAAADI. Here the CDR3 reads CASSLMDRTDTQYF. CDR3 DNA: TGCGCCAGCAGTTTGATGGATCGCACAGATACGCAGTATTTT.

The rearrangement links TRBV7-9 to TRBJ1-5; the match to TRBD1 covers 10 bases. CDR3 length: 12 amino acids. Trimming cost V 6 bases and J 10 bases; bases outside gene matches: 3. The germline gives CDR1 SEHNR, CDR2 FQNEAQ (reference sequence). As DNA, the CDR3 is TGTGCCAGCAGGGGGGACAGGGGACCCCAGCATTTT. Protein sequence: CASRGDRGPQHF.

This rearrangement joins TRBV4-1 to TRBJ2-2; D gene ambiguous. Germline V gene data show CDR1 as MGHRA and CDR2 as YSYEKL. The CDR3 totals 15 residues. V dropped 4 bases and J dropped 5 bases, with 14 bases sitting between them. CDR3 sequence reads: CASSPTNFRTGELFF. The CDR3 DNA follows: TGCGCCAGCAGCCCCACTAATTTCCGAACCGGGGAGCTGTTTTTT.

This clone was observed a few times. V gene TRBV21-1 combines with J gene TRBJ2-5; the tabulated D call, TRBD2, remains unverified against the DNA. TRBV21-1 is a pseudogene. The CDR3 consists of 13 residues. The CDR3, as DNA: TGTGCCAGCAGTACTAGCGGGAGGGAGGCCCAGTACTTC. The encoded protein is CASSTSGREAQYF.

In DNA, the CDR3 is TGTGCCAGCGTAATGGTGGGACGGAACCAAGAGACCCAGTACTTC. Its protein product is CASVMVGRNQETQYF. The J gene is TRBJ2-5, the V gene TRBV7-9, with D perhaps TRBD1 or TRBD2 (5 bases each). The CDR3 loop spans 15 amino acids. V gave up 8 bases and J gave up 0 bases, with 16 bases separating them. Germline assignment: CDR1 SEHNR and CDR2 FQNEAQ (reference sequence).

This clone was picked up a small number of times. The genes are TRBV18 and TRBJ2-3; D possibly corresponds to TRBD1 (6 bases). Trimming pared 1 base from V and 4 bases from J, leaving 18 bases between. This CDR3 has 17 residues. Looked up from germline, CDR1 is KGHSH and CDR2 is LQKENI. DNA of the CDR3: TGTGCCAGCTCACCACTTGAACAGGGTCTGTTCCCAGATACGCAGTATTTT. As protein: CASSPLEQGLFPDTQYF.

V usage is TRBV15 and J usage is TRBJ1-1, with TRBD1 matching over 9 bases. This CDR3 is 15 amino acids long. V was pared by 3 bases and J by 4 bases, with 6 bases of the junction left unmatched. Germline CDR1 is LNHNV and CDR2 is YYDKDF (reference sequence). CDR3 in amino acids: CATSRGRQGGTEAFF. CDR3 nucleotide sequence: TGTGCCACCAGCAGGGGTAGACAGGGGGGCACTGAAGCTTTCTTT.

The CDR3 region has the DNA TGTGCCAGCAGCCCCCAGGGGCAAAAGGGAGAGACCCAGTACTTC. Translated, it gives CASSPQGQKGETQYF. The gene calls are TRBV2 and TRBJ2-5; weak D call: TRBD1 (6 bases). The CDR3 covers 15 residues. Germline V gene sequence: CDR1 SNHLY, CDR2 FYNNEI. Trimming stripped 6 bases from V and 4 bases from J, with 18 bases between.

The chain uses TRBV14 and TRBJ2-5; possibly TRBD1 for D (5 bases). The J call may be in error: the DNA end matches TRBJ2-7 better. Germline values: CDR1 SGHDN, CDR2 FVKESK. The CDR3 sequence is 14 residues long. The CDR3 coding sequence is TGTGCCAGCCCCGGAGAGATAGGGGACTACGAGCAGTACTTC. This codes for CASPGEIGDYEQYF.

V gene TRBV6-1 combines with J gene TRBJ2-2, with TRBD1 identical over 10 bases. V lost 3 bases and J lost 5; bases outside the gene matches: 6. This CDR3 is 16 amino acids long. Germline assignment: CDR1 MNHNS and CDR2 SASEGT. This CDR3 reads CASSDDRGRLTGELFF. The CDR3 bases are TGTGCCAGCAGTGATGACAGGGGGCGCCTTACCGGGGAGCTGTTTTTT.

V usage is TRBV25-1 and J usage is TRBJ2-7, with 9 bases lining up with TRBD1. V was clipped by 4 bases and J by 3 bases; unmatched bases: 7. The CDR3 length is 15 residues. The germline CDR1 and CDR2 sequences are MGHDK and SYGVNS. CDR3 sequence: CASSGRDREYYEQYF. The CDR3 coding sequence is TGTGCCAGCAGTGGCCGGGACAGGGAATACTACGAGCAGTACTTC.

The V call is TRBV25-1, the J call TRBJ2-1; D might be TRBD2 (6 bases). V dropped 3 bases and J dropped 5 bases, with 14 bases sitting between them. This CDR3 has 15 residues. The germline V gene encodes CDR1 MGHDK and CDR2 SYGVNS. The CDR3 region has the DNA TGTGCCAGCAGTGATCCCGGGAGCTTTGACAATGAGCAGTTCTTC. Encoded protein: CASSDPGSFDNEQFF.

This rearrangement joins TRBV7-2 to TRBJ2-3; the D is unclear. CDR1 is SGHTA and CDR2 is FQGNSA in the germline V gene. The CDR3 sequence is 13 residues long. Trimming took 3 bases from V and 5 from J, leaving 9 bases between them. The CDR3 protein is CASSLELRDTQYF. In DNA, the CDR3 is TGTGCCAGCAGCTTGGAACTTAGAGATACGCAGTATTTT.

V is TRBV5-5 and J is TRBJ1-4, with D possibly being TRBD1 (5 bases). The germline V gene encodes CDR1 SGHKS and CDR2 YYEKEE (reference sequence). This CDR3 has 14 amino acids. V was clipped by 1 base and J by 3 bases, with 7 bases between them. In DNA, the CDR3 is TGTGCCAGCAGCTTGAGGGGATCTAATGAAAAACTGTTTTTT. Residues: CASSLRGSNEKLFF.

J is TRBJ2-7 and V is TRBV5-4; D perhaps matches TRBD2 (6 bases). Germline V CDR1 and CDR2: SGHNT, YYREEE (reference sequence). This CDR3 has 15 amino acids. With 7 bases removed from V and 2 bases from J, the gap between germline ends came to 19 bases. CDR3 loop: CASSLARVSPYEQYF. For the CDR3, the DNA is TGTGCCAGCTCCCTAGCGAGGGTCTCCCCCTACGAGCAGTACTTC. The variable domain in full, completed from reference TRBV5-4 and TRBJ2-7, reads ETGVTQSPTHLIKTRGQQVTLRCSSQSGHNTVSWYQQALGQGPQFIFQYYREEENGRGNFPPRFSGLQFPNYSSELNVNALELDDSALYLCASSLARVSPYEQYFGPGTRLTVT.

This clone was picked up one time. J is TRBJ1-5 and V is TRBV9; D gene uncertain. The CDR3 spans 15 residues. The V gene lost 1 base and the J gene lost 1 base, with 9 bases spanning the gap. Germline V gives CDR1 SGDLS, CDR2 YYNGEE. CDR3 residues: CASSVQDGSNQPQHF. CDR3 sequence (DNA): TGTGCCAGCAGCGTACAGGACGGGAGCAATCAGCCCCAGCATTTT.

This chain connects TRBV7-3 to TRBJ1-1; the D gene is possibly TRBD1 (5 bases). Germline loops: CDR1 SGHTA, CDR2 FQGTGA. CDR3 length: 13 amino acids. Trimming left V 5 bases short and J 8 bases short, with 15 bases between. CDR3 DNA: TGTGCCAGCAGCCGGGGCGGGACGCAAGAAGCTTTCTTT. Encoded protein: CASSRGGTQEAFF.

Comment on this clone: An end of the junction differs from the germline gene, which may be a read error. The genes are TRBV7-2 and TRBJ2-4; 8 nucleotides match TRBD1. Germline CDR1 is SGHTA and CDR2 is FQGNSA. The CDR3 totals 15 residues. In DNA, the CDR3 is TGTGCCAGCAGCGTTACAGGGGGAGGCAAAAACATTCGGTACTTC. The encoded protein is CASSVTGGGKNIRYF.

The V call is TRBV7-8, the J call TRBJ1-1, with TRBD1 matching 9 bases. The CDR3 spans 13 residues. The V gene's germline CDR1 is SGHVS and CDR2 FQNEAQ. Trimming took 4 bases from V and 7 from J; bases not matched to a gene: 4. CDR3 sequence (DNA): TGTGCCAGCAGCTCCGACAGGGGGGGTGAAGCTTTCTTT. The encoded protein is CASSSDRGGEAFF.

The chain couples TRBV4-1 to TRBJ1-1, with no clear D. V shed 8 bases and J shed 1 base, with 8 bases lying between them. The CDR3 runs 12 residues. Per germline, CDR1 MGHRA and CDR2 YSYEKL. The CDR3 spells CASALGNTEAFF. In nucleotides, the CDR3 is TGCGCCAGCGCGCTGGGGAACACTGAAGCTTTCTTT.

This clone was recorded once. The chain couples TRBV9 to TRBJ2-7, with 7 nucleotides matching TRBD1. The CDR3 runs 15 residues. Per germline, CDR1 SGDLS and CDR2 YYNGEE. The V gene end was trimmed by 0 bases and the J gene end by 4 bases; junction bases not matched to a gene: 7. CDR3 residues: CASSVADQGVYEQYF. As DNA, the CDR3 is TGTGCCAGCAGCGTAGCTGACCAGGGGGTTTACGAGCAGTACTTC.

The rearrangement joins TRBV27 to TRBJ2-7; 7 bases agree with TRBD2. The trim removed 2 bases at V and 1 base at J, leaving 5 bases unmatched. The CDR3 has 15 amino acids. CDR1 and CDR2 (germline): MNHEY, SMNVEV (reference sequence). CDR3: CASSLGGRESYEQYF. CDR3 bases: TGTGCCAGCAGTTTAGGTGGGCGGGAGTCCTACGAGCAGTACTTC.

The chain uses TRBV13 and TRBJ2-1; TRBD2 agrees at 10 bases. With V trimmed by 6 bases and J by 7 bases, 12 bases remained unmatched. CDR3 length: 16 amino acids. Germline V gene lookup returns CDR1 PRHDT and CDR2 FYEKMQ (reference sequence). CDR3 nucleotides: TGTGCCAGCAGTCTTAGCGGGGGGTCTTCCAGAAATGAGCAGTTCTTC. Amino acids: CASSLSGGSSRNEQFF.

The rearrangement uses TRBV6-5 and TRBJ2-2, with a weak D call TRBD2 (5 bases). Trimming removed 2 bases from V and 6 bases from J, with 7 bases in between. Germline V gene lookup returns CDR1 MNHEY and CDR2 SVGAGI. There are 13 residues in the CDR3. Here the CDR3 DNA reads TGTGCCAGCAGTTACCGGGAAGCCGGGGAGCTGTTTTTT. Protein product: CASSYREAGELFF.